A selection of T cell receptor beta chains follows, all from one sample in a study of blood T cell repertoires in COVID-19. Measured with immunoSEQ multiplex PCR; TCRdb has only the in-frame clones, and not every one. The table includes about 250,000 clones, under 90% detected once. The sample comprised PBMCs or T cells enriched from blood (not recorded which). These receptor sequences come from a woman between 35 and 50 years old who had been exposed to COVID-19. CDR3s include the opening cysteine and the closing phenylalanine or tryptophan. Each record gives: J gene, V gene, clone size, D gene, CDR3 protein, CDR3 DNA. A D gene is named only where the DNA matches it firmly. Clone size is stated in some rows and not others, as once, few, many or a class when expanded.

j_call: TRBJ2-3
v_call: TRBV28
clone_size: once
d_call: NA
cdr3_aa: CASSFPAQGAGGTQYF
cdr3_nt: TGTGCCAGCAGTTTCCCCGCTCAGGGAGCCGGGGGAACGCAGTATTTT

j_call: TRBJ2-5
v_call: TRBV7-6
clone_size: NA
d_call: NA
cdr3_aa: CASSSGSRPGETQYF
cdr3_nt: TGTGCCAGCAGCTCCGGTAGTCGTCCAGGAGAGACCCAGTACTTC

j_call: TRBJ1-2
v_call: TRBV6-1
clone_size: NA
d_call: NA
cdr3_aa: CASSEYNQIHGYTF
cdr3_nt: TGTGCCAGCAGTGAATATAACCAGATACATGGCTACACCTTC

j_call: TRBJ2-7
v_call: TRBV30
clone_size: NA
d_call: NA
cdr3_aa: CAWNAGRYEQYF
cdr3_nt: TGTGCCTGGAATGCAGGGCGCTACGAGCAGTACTTC

j_call: TRBJ2-6
v_call: TRBV5-1
clone_size: NA
d_call: TRBD1
cdr3_aa: CASSPGQGKANVLTF
cdr3_nt: TGCGCCAGCAGCCCCGGACAGGGTAAGGCCAACGTCCTGACTTTC

j_call: TRBJ2-1
v_call: TRBV4-1
clone_size: NA
d_call: NA
cdr3_aa: CASSQEPGVGEQFF
cdr3_nt: TGCGCCAGCAGCCAAGAACCCGGGGTGGGTGAGCAGTTCTTC

j_call: TRBJ2-3
v_call: TRBV7-9
clone_size: NA
d_call: TRBD2
cdr3_aa: CASSHIAGGSLDTQYF
cdr3_nt: TGTGCCAGCAGCCATATAGCGGGGGGCTCTCTAGATACGCAGTATTTT

j_call: TRBJ1-2
v_call: TRBV5-4
clone_size: many
d_call: TRBD1
cdr3_aa: CASSPRDRGPIYYTF
cdr3_nt: TGTGCCAGCAGCCCCCGGGACAGGGGGCCAATTTACTACACCTTC

j_call: TRBJ2-7
v_call: TRBV18
clone_size: NA
d_call: TRBD1
cdr3_aa: CASSPPGQGAYEQYF
cdr3_nt: TGTGCCAGCTCACCACCGGGACAGGGGGCCTACGAGCAGTACTTC

j_call: TRBJ1-6
v_call: TRBV27
clone_size: NA
d_call: TRBD1
cdr3_aa: CASSLDVGQGGSPLHF
cdr3_nt: TGTGCCAGCAGTCTAGACGTGGGACAGGGTGGATCACCCCTCCACTTT

j_call: TRBJ1-2
v_call: TRBV6-5
clone_size: few
d_call: NA
cdr3_aa: CASTKRDRMEVRYTF
cdr3_nt: TGTGCCAGCACCAAAAGAGACCGCATGGAGGTTCGCTACACCTTC

j_call: TRBJ1-6
v_call: TRBV10-3
clone_size: NA
d_call: TRBD1
cdr3_aa: CATQTGANSPLHF
cdr3_nt: TGTGCCACTCAAACAGGGGCTAATTCACCCCTCCACTTT

j_call: TRBJ1-1
v_call: TRBV7-9
clone_size: NA
d_call: TRBD1
cdr3_aa: CASSQTGGEAFF
cdr3_nt: TGTGCCAGCAGCCAAACAGGGGGCGAAGCTTTCTTT

j_call: TRBJ2-3
v_call: TRBV4-1
clone_size: NA
d_call: NA
cdr3_aa: CASSQRTEIPTDTQYF
cdr3_nt: TGCGCCAGCAGCCAACGGACAGAAATCCCCACAGATACGCAGTATTTT

j_call: TRBJ2-4
v_call: TRBV3-1/TRBV3-2
clone_size: NA
d_call: NA
cdr3_aa: CASSPFNPGTGNIQYF
cdr3_nt: TGTGCCAGCAGCCCTTTTAATCCCGGGACTGGAAACATTCAGTACTTC

j_call: TRBJ2-3
v_call: TRBV7-3
clone_size: few
d_call: TRBD1
cdr3_aa: CASSVQGALFGTDTQYF
cdr3_nt: TGTGCCAGCAGCGTACAGGGGGCTCTATTCGGCACAGATACGCAGTATTTT

j_call: TRBJ1-1
v_call: TRBV25-1
clone_size: few
d_call: TRBD1
cdr3_aa: CASSDSRQGGSEAFF
cdr3_nt: TGTGCCAGCAGTGATTCCCGACAGGGAGGCTCTGAAGCTTTCTTT

j_call: TRBJ1-5
v_call: TRBV12-3/TRBV12-4
clone_size: once
d_call: TRBD1
cdr3_aa: CASMGTGGQPQHF
cdr3_nt: TGTGCCAGCATGGGGACAGGGGGTCAGCCCCAGCATTTT

j_call: TRBJ2-6
v_call: TRBV6-5
clone_size: NA
d_call: NA
cdr3_aa: CAVTPSSGANVLTF
cdr3_nt: TGTGCCGTAACTCCGAGCTCTGGGGCCAACGTCCTGACTTTC

j_call: TRBJ2-2
v_call: TRBV4-1
clone_size: few
d_call: NA
cdr3_aa: CASSQDRGGLGELFF
cdr3_nt: TGCGCCAGCAGCCAAGACAGGGGCGGCCTCGGGGAGCTGTTTTTT

j_call: TRBJ1-5
v_call: TRBV5-6
clone_size: NA
d_call: NA
cdr3_aa: CASSACRGGVNQPQHF
cdr3_nt: TGTGCCAGCAGCGCGTGCAGGGGCGGCGTCAATCAGCCCCAGCATTTT

j_call: TRBJ2-1
v_call: TRBV7-2
clone_size: NA
d_call: NA
cdr3_aa: CASSLQGSLNEQFF
cdr3_nt: TGTGCCAGCAGCCTACAGGGTTCCCTCAATGAGCAGTTCTTC

j_call: TRBJ1-2
v_call: TRBV24-1
clone_size: NA
d_call: NA
cdr3_aa: CATSALGGLTHGYTF
cdr3_nt: TGTGCCACCAGTGCGTTGGGAGGGCTAACCCATGGCTACACCTTC

j_call: TRBJ2-6
v_call: TRBV11-2
clone_size: NA
d_call: TRBD1
cdr3_aa: CASSTGQGDSGANVLTF
cdr3_nt: TGTGCCAGCAGCACGGGACAGGGGGACTCTGGGGCCAACGTCCTGACTTTC

j_call: TRBJ1-2
v_call: TRBV2
clone_size: NA
d_call: TRBD1
cdr3_aa: CASTGQGGDGYTF
cdr3_nt: TGTGCCAGCACCGGACAGGGTGGGGATGGCTACACCTTC

j_call: TRBJ2-2
v_call: TRBV7-2
clone_size: few
d_call: NA
cdr3_aa: CASSLNTANTGELFF
cdr3_nt: TGTGCCAGCAGCTTAAACACCGCGAACACCGGGGAGCTGTTTTTT

j_call: TRBJ1-1
v_call: TRBV4-2
clone_size: NA
d_call: NA
cdr3_aa: CASSQPGVDTEAFF
cdr3_nt: TGTGCCAGCAGCCAGCCGGGTGTTGACACTGAAGCTTTCTTT

j_call: TRBJ2-1
v_call: TRBV4-1
clone_size: NA
d_call: TRBD2
cdr3_aa: CASRNSGGAWNEQFF
cdr3_nt: TGCGCCAGCAGAAATAGCGGGGGGGCCTGGAATGAGCAGTTCTTC

j_call: TRBJ1-1
v_call: TRBV3-1/TRBV3-2
clone_size: NA
d_call: NA
cdr3_aa: CASSPGLPVSTEAFF
cdr3_nt: TGTGCCAGCAGCCCCGGTCTTCCGGTATCCACTGAAGCTTTCTTT

j_call: TRBJ1-3
v_call: TRBV4-2
clone_size: NA
d_call: NA
cdr3_aa: CASSPYENQGRSGNTIYF
cdr3_nt: TGTGCCAGCAGCCCATATGAGAACCAGGGAAGAAGTGGAAACACCATATATTTT

j_call: TRBJ2-7
v_call: TRBV19
clone_size: NA
d_call: NA
cdr3_aa: CASSTGEIYEQYF
cdr3_nt: TGTGCCAGTAGTACCGGGGAGATCTACGAGCAGTACTTC

j_call: TRBJ1-1
v_call: TRBV19
clone_size: NA
d_call: NA
cdr3_aa: CATLPRENTEAFF
cdr3_nt: TGTGCCACCCTCCCCAGGGAGAACACTGAAGCTTTCTTT

j_call: TRBJ1-2
v_call: TRBV4-3
clone_size: NA
d_call: TRBD1
cdr3_aa: CASSPRTGNYGYTF
cdr3_nt: TGCGCCAGCAGCCCGAGGACAGGGAACTATGGCTACACCTTC

j_call: TRBJ2-6
v_call: TRBV2
clone_size: NA
d_call: NA
cdr3_aa: CASSETAGVIGANVLTF
cdr3_nt: TGTGCCAGCAGTGAAACGGCAGGGGTGATTGGGGCCAACGTCCTGACTTTC